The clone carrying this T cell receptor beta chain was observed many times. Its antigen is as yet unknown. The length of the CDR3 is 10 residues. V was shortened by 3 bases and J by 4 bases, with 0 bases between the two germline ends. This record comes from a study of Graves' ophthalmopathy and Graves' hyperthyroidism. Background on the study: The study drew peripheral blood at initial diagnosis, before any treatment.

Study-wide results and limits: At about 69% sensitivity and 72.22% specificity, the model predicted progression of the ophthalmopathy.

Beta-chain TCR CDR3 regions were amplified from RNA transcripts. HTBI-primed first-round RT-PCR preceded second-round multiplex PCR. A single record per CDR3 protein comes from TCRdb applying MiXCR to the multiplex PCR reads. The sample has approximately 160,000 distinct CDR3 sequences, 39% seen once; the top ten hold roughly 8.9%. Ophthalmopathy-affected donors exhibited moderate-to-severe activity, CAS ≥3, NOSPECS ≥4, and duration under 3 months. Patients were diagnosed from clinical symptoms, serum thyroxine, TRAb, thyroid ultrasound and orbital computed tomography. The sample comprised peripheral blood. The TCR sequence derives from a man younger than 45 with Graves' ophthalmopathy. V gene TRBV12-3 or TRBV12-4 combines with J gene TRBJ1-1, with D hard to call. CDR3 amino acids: CASSFTEAFF. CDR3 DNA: TGTGCCAGCAGTTTCACTGAAGCTTTCTTT.